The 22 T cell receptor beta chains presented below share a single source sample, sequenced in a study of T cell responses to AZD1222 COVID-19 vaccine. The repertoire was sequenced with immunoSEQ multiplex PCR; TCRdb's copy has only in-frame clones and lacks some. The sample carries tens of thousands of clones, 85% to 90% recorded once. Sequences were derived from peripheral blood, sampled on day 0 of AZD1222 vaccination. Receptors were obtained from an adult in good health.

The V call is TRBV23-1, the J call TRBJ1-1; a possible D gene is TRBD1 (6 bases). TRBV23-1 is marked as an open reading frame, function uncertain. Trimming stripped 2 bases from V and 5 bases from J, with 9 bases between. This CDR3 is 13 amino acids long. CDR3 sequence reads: CASSQRGPTEAFF. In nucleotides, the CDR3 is TGCGCCAGCAGTCAACGGGGGCCAACTGAAGCTTTCTTT.

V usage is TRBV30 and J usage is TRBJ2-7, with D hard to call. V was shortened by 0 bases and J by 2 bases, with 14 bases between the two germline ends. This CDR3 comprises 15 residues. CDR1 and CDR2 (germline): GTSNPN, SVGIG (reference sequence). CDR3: CAWSVVLKRTYEQYF. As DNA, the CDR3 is TGTGCCTGGAGTGTAGTGCTCAAACGTACCTACGAGCAGTACTTC.

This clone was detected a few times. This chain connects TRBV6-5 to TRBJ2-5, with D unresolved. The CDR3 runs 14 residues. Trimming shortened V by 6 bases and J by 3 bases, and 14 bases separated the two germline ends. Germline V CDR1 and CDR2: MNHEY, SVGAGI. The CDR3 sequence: CASRRTGQKETQYF. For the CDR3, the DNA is TGTGCCAGCAGGCGGACCGGGCAAAAAGAGACCCAGTACTTC.

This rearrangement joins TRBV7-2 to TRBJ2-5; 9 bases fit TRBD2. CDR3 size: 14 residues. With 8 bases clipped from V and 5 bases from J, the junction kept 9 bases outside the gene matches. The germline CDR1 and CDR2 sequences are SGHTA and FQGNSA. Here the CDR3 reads CASGPAGGAETQYF. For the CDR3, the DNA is TGTGCCAGCGGGCCAGCGGGAGGCGCGGAGACCCAGTACTTC.

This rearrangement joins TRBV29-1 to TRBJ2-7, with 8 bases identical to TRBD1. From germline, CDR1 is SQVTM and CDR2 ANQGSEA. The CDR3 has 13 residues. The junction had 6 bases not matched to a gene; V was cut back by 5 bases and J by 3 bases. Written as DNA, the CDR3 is TGCAGCGTTATCTCCGGGACAGGCTACGAGCAGTACTTC. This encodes CSVISGTGYEQYF.

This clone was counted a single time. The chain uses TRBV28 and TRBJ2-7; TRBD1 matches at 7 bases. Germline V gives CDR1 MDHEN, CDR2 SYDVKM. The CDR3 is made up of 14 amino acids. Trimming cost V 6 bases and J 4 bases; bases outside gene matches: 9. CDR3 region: CASSPNDREYEQYF. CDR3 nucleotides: TGTGCCAGCAGCCCAAACGACAGGGAATACGAGCAGTACTTC.

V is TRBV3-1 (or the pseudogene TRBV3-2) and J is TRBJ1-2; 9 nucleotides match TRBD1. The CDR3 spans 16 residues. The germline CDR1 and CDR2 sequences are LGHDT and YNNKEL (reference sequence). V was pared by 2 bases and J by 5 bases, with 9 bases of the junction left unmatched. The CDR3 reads CASSQHRGREEYGYTF. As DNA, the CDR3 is TGTGCCAGCAGCCAACACAGGGGGCGCGAGGAGTATGGCTACACCTTC.

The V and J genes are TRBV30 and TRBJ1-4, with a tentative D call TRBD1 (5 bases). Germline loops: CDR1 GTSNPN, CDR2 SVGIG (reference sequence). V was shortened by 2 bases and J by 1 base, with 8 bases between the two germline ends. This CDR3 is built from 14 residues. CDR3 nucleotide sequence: TGTGCCTGGAGTCATCAGGGAACTAATGAAAAACTGTTTTTT. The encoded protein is CAWSHQGTNEKLFF.

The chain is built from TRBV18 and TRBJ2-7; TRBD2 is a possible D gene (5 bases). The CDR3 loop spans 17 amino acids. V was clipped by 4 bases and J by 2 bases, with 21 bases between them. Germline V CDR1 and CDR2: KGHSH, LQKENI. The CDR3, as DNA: TGTGCCAGCTCACTGACAACGAACACCAACGGGGCCTACGAGCAGTACTTC. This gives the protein CASSLTTNTNGAYEQYF.

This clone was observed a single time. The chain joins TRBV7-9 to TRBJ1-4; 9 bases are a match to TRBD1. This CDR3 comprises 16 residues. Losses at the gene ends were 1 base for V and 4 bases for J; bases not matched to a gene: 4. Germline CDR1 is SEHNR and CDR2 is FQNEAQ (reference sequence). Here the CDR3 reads CASSLGRTGDNEKLFF. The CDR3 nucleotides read TGTGCCAGCAGCTTAGGACGGACAGGGGATAATGAAAAACTGTTTTTT.

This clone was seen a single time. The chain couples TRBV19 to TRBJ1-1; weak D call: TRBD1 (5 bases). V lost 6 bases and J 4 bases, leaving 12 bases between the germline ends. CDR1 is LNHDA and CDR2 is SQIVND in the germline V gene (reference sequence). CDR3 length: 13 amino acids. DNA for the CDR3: TGTGCCAGTAGGATTGGGGGTAGCACTGAAGCTTTCTTT. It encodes CASRIGGSTEAFF.

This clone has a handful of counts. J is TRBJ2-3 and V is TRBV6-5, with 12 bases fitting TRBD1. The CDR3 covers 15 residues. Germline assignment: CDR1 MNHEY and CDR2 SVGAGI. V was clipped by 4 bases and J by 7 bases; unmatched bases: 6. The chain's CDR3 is CASSSPGQGANTQYF. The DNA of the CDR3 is TGTGCCAGCAGTTCACCGGGACAGGGGGCAAATACGCAGTATTTT.

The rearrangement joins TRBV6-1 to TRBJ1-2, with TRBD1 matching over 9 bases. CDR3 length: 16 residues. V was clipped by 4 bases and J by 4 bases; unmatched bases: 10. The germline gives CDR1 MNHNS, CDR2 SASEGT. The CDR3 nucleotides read TGTGCCAGCAGTGCCGACAGGGGGGGCTCTGCCTATGGCTACACCTTC. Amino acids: CASSADRGGSAYGYTF.

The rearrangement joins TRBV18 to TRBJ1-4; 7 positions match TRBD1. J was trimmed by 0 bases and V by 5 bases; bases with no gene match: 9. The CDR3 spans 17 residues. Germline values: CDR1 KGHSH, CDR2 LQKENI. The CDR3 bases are TGTGCCAGCTCAGTGACAGGGAAGATAGCAACTAATGAAAAACTGTTTTTT. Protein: CASSVTGKIATNEKLFF.

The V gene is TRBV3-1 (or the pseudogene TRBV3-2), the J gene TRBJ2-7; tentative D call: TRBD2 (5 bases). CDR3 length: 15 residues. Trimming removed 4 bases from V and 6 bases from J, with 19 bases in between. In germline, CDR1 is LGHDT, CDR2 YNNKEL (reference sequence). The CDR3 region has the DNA TGTGCCAGCAGCCCAACCATGAATAGCGTCTCCGAGCAGTACTTC. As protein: CASSPTMNSVSEQYF.

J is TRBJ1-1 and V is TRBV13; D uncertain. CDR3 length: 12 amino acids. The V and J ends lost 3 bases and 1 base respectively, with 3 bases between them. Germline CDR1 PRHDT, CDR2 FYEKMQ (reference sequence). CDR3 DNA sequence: TGTGCCAGCAGCTTCAAGAACACTGAAGCTTTCTTT. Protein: CASSFKNTEAFF.

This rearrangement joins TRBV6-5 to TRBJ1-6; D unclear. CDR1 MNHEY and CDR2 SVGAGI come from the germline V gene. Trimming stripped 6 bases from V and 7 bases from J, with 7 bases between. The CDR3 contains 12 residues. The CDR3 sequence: CASSDINSPLHF. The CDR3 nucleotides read TGTGCCAGCAGCGATATAAATTCACCCCTCCACTTT.

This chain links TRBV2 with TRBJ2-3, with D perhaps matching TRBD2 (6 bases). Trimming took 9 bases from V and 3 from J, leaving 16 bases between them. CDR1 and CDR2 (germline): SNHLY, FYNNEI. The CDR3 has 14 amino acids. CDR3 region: CASCWQGGTDTQYF. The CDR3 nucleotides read TGTGCCAGTTGTTGGCAGGGAGGAACAGATACGCAGTATTTT.

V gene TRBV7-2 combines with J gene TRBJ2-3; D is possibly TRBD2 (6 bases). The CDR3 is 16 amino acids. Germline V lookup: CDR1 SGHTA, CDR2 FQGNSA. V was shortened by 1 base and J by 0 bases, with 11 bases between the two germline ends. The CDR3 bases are TGTGCCAGCAGCTTAGATGGCGGGGCTAGCACAGATACGCAGTATTTT. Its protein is CASSLDGGASTDTQYF.

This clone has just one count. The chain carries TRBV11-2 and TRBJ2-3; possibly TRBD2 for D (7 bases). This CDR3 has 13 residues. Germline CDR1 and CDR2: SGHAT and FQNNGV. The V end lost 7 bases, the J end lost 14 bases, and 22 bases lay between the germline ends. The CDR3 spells CASTLVLGGPRYF. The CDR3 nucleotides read TGTGCCAGCACCCTCGTGTTGGGGGGGCCCCGGTATTTT.

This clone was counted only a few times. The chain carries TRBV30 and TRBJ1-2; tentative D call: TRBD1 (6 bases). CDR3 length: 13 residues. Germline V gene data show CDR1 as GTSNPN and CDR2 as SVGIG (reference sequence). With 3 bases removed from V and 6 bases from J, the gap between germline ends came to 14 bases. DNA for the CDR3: TGTGCCTGGAGCGGGGGGCGCTTGGATGGCTACACCTTC. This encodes CAWSGGRLDGYTF. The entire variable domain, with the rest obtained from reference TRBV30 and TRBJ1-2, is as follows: SQTIHQWPATLVQPVGSPLSLECTVEGTSNPNLYWYRQAAGRGLQLLFYSVGIGQISSEVPQNLSASRPQDRQFILSSKKLLLSDSGFYLCAWSGGRLDGYTFGSGTRLTVV.

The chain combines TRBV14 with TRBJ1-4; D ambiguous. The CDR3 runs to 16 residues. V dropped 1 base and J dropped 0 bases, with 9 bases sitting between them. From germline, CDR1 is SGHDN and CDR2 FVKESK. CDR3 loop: CASSQVLGSTNEKLFF. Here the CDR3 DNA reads TGTGCCAGCAGCCAAGTCCTGGGGTCAACTAATGAAAAACTGTTTTTT. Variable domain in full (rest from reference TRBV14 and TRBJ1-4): EAGVTQFPSHSVIEKGQTVTLRCDPISGHDNLYWYRRVMGKEIKFLLHFVKESKQDESGMPNNRFLAERTGGTYSTLKVQPAELEDSGVYFCASSQVLGSTNEKLFFGSGTQLSVL.